Listed here is a single T cell receptor (beta chain). The data belong to a study of blood T cell repertoires in COVID-19. J lost 5 bases, V lost 1 base, and 6 bases had no gene match. Germline V gene sequence: CDR1 SGHAT, CDR2 FQNNGV. This CDR3 contains 15 residues. Under the authors' procedure: Amplified reference gene primers provided the basis for estimating nucleated cell counts. Only in-frame clones appear in the TCRdb table, and some are missing; sequencing was by immunoSEQ multiplex PCR. For V, J and clone size, that table is used; D and trimming come from the DNA. The data show 350,000 or so clones, about 88% seen once. Participants, about 18 to 90 years old, spanned around 25 US areas.

The gene calls are TRBV11-2 and TRBJ2-3; 7 bases line up with TRBD2. Specimen: PBMCs or T cells enriched from blood (not recorded which). This receptor was taken from a woman aged 25 to 39 who had been exposed to COVID-19. CDR3 nucleotides: TGTGCCAGCAGCTTAGGGGGGGGATTGCTAGATACGCAGTATTTT. Amino acid sequence: CASSLGGGLLDTQYF. Supplemented by reference TRBV11-2 and TRBJ2-3, the full variable domain reads EAGVAQSPRYKIIEKRQSVAFWCNPISGHATLYWYQQILGQGPKLLIQFQNNGVVDDSQLPKDRFSAERLKGVDSTLKIQPAKLEDSAVYLCASSLGGGLLDTQYFGPGTRLTVL.